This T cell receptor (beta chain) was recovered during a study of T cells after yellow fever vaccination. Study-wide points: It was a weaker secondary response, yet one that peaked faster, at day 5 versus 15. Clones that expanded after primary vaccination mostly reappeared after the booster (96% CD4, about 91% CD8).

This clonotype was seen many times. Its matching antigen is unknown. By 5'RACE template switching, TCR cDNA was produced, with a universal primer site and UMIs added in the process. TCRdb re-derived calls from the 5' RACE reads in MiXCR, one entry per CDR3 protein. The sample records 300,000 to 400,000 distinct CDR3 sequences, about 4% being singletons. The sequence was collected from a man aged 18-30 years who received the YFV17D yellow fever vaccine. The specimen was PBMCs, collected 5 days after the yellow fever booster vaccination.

DNA for the CDR3: TGTGCCAGCAGCTTAGTCAGGAGTCAAGAGACCCAGTACTTC. Its translation: CASSLVRSQETQYF. V gene TRBV7-2 combines with J gene TRBJ2-5, with no clear D. V was clipped by 1 base and J by 2 bases, with 8 bases between them. There are 14 residues in the CDR3. Germline lookup yields CDR1 SGHTA and CDR2 FQGNSA.